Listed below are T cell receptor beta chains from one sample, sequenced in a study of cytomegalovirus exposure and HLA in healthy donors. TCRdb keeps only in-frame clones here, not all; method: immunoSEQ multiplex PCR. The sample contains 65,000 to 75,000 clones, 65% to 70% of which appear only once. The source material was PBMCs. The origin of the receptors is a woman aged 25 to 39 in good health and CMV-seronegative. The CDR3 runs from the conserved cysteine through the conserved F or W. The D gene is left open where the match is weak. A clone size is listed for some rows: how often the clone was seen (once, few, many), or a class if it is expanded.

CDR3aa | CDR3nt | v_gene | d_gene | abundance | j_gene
CAISDPEPGQETQYF | TGTGCCATCAGTGACCCCGAGCCAGGGCAAGAGACCCAGTACTTC | TRBV10-3 | - | - | TRBJ2-5
CASSLTPETGEAFF | TGCGCCAGCAGCTTGACCCCCGAGACAGGGGAAGCTTTCTTT | TRBV5-1 | TRBD1 | - | TRBJ1-1
CASSSTGDLYEQYF | TGTGCCAGCAGCTCGACAGGGGACCTCTACGAGCAGTACTTC | TRBV5-6 | TRBD1 | - | TRBJ2-7
CASSQVFSGGAGETQYF | TGCGCCAGCAGCCAAGTGTTTAGCGGGGGGGCCGGGGAGACCCAGTACTTC | TRBV4-3 | TRBD2 | few | TRBJ2-5
CASSLQGEGPYEQYF | TGTGCCAGCAGCCTACAGGGAGAGGGGCCCTACGAGCAGTACTTC | TRBV7-8 | - | few | TRBJ2-7
CASSPGQVNEKLFF | TGTGCCAGCAGCCCTGGACAAGTAAATGAAAAACTGTTTTTT | TRBV5-4 | - | few | TRBJ1-4
CASSFSENEKLFF | TGTGCCAGCAGCTTCTCGGAGAATGAAAAACTGTTTTTT | TRBV11-2 | - | - | TRBJ1-4
CAIRSGQGRVPNSPLHF | TGTGCCATCAGAAGTGGACAGGGAAGAGTGCCTAATTCACCCCTCCACTTT | TRBV10-3 | TRBD1 | once | TRBJ1-6
CSVEVDRTQAGGPYEQYF | TGCAGCGTTGAAGTGGACAGGACCCAAGCGGGGGGCCCCTACGAGCAGTACTTC | TRBV29-1 | TRBD2 | - | TRBJ2-7
CASSSKERNVSPLHF | TGCGCCAGCAGCTCTAAAGAGAGAAACGTGTCACCCCTCCACTTT | TRBV5-1 | - | - | TRBJ1-6
CASSPQGAGGPNEQYF | TGTGCCAGCAGTCCACAGGGGGCAGGGGGACCCAACGAGCAGTACTTC | TRBV27 | TRBD1 | once | TRBJ2-7
CASSSFRLAVSQETQYF | TGTGCCAGCAGCTCTTTCCGACTAGCAGTATCCCAAGAGACCCAGTACTTC | TRBV7-8 | TRBD2 | few | TRBJ2-5
CATSRLPRGVLTF | TGTGCCACCAGCAGACTCCCAAGGGGCGTCCTGACTTTC | TRBV15 | - | - | TRBJ2-6
CASSSGTLTEAFF | TGTGCCAGCAGCTCCGGGACTCTAACTGAAGCTTTCTTT | TRBV7-3 | - | - | TRBJ1-1
CARPPQRGGSNEQFF | TGTGCCAGACCCCCTCAGCGGGGGGGCTCCAATGAGCAGTTCTTC | TRBV21-1 | - | few | TRBJ2-1
CASRTDRDRINYGYTF | TGTGCCAGCCGAACGGACAGGGACAGGATTAACTATGGCTACACCTTC | TRBV6-6 | TRBD1 | - | TRBJ1-2
CASSRLAGVNNEQFF | TGTGCCAGCAGCCGACTAGCGGGAGTTAACAATGAGCAGTTCTTC | TRBV7-2 | TRBD2 | - | TRBJ2-1
CASSFDSADSPLHF | TGTGCCAGCAGTTTTGACTCCGCCGATTCACCCCTCCACTTT | TRBV4-2 | - | - | TRBJ1-6
CASSQDSQREAFF | TGCGCCAGCAGCCAAGACTCACAACGCGAAGCTTTCTTT | TRBV4-1 | - | few | TRBJ1-1
CASSPDRTYEQYF | TGTGCCAGCAGCCCTGACAGGACCTACGAGCAGTACTTC | TRBV7-2 | - | - | TRBJ2-7
CATSRDRGSYEQYF | TGTGCCACCAGCAGAGATCGGGGCTCCTACGAGCAGTACTTC | TRBV15 | - | - | TRBJ2-7
CASSLVQGGNTEAFF | TGTGCCAGCAGCTTAGTGCAGGGGGGGAACACTGAAGCTTTCTTT | TRBV7-9 | TRBD1 | few | TRBJ1-1
CASSPTGPGGNSPLHF | TGTGCCAGTAGCCCGACAGGCCCGGGCGGTAATTCACCCCTCCACTTT | TRBV19 | - | - | TRBJ1-6
CASSQAGGNTGELFF | TGTGCCAGCAGCCAAGCGGGGGGGAACACCGGGGAGCTGTTTTTT | TRBV5-5 | TRBD2 | - | TRBJ2-2
CASSLPPGQGNSPLHF | TGTGCCAGTAGTCTCCCCCCGGGGCAGGGGAATTCACCCCTCCACTTT | TRBV19 | - | - | TRBJ1-6
CASSPPSRNNEQFF | TGTGCCAGCTCACCACCGAGCCGTAACAATGAGCAGTTCTTC | TRBV18 | - | - | TRBJ2-1
CSARGPLIF | TGCAGTGCTAGAGGTCCACTGATTTTT | TRBV20-1 | - | - | TRBJ2-3
CASSPGYGYTF | TGTGCCAGCAGTCCAGGCTATGGCTACACCTTC | TRBV6-1 | - | - | TRBJ1-2
CAIRTTGVGNTIYF | TGTGCCATCAGGACCACAGGGGTAGGAAACACCATATATTTT | TRBV10-3 | TRBD1 | - | TRBJ1-3
CASSPFGNEQFF | TGTGCCAGCAGCCCCTTCGGCAATGAGCAGTTCTTC | TRBV6-1 | - | - | TRBJ2-1
CASSLRGYGYTF | TGTGCCAGCAGCTTGAGAGGGTACGGCTACACCTTC | TRBV11-3 | - | - | TRBJ1-2
CASTGLDRGYGYTF | TGTGCCAGCACGGGCCTAGACAGGGGCTATGGCTACACCTTC | TRBV6-1 | TRBD1 | few | TRBJ1-2
CASSSTGLAGELFF | TGTGCCAGCAGCTCGACAGGGTTGGCCGGGGAGCTGTTTTTT | TRBV7-3 | TRBD1 | - | TRBJ2-2
CASSQDLGGHNEQFF | TGCGCCAGCAGCCAAGATTTGGGCGGGCACAATGAGCAGTTCTTC | TRBV4-3 | - | - | TRBJ2-1
CASSKQGSLYEQYF | TGTGCCAGCAGTAAACAGGGTTCTCTCTACGAGCAGTACTTC | TRBV7-2 | - | - | TRBJ2-7
CSVREVMETQYF | TGCAGCGTTCGGGAGGTCATGGAGACCCAGTACTTC | TRBV29-1 | TRBD2 | - | TRBJ2-5
CAWNPGTGGETQYF | TGTGCCTGGAACCCCGGGACAGGAGGAGAGACCCAGTACTTC | TRBV30 | TRBD1 | few | TRBJ2-5
CASSRLAGGGTDTQYF | TGCGCCAGCAGCCGATTAGCGGGGGGTGGAACAGATACGCAGTATTTT | TRBV4-3 | TRBD2 | - | TRBJ2-3
CAISESGTGNQPQHF | TGTGCCATCAGTGAGTCCGGGACAGGCAATCAGCCCCAGCATTTT | TRBV10-3 | TRBD1 | - | TRBJ1-5
CASSVGGGIGETQYF | TGTGCCAGCAGTGTAGGAGGGGGCATAGGAGAGACCCAGTACTTC | TRBV6-1 | - | few | TRBJ2-5
CASSFYGQGARGSYGYTF | TGCGCCAGCAGCTTTTACGGCCAGGGGGCGCGAGGTTCCTATGGCTACACCTTC | TRBV5-1 | TRBD1 | - | TRBJ1-2
CASSEARGYGYTF | TGTGCCAGCAGTGAAGCCAGGGGTTATGGCTACACCTTC | TRBV6-1 | - | few | TRBJ1-2
CASSSGQGNGYTF | TGTGCCAGCAGTTCCGGACAGGGAAATGGCTACACCTTC | TRBV6-5 | TRBD1 | few | TRBJ1-2
CAISSTGVGNEQFF | TGTGCCATCAGTTCGACAGGGGTTGGGAATGAGCAGTTCTTC | TRBV10-3 | TRBD1 | few | TRBJ2-1
CASSLIWSGLETQYF | TGTGCCAGCAGCTTAATTTGGTCAGGGTTGGAGACCCAGTACTTC | TRBV7-3 | - | - | TRBJ2-5
CASSPGQGNQPQHF | TGTGCCAGCAGCCCTGGCCAGGGGAATCAGCCCCAGCATTTT | TRBV7-8 | - | - | TRBJ1-5
CASLRTTGFGNTIYF | TGTGCCAGCCTAAGAACGACAGGCTTTGGAAACACCATATATTTT | TRBV2 | - | - | TRBJ1-3